A selection of T cell receptor beta chains follows, all from one sample in a study of spatial heterogeneity in lung cancer. In TCRdb, the 5' RACE reads were re-called with MiXCR into one record per CDR3 protein. The sample lists some 12,000 distinct CDR3 sequences, approximately 6.2% occurring once. This material consisted of normal lung tissue next to the tumor, taken at surgery. The source of these receptors is a male donor with early-stage non-small cell lung cancer. CDR3s leave out the opening cysteine and the closing phenylalanine or tryptophan. The size entry is marked missing in some rows and otherwise reads once, few, many or a size class.

>TRBV6-2/TRBV6-3|large|TRBJ2-1
ASSYDTSGRPLQF
>TRBV19|many|TRBJ1-1
ASSIGGTRLNMNTEAF
>TRBV19|.|TRBJ1-3
ASSSAAEPSGNTIY
>TRBV18|few|TRBJ2-5
ASSPRQGKETQY
>TRBV3-1|.|TRBJ1-1
ASSRQNTEAF
>TRBV24-1|few|TRBJ2-1
ATSTIASGTYNEQF
>TRBV6-2/TRBV6-3|many|TRBJ2-6
ASSWFIDAYSSGANVLT
>TRBV5-1|many|TRBJ1-5
ASSLGDTHQPQH
>TRBV4-2|many|TRBJ2-1
ASSQTRTSGRGPNEQF
>TRBV19|medium-sized|TRBJ2-5
ASSINGETQY
>TRBV12-5|few|TRBJ2-1
ASASSGGNEQF
>TRBV12-3/TRBV12-4|many|TRBJ1-4
ASSLTLGKLF
>TRBV5-1|many|TRBJ2-5
ASSSGTGQETQY
>TRBV12-3/TRBV12-4|once|TRBJ2-1
ASSLGGGIRKF
>TRBV27|medium-sized|TRBJ2-4
ASSTGQGANIQY
>TRBV12-3/TRBV12-4|many|TRBJ2-7
ASSFHSYEQY
>TRBV10-1|many|TRBJ2-3
ASSVADTQY
>TRBV16|.|TRBJ1-2
ASSQLGPVGGYT
>TRBV6-5|many|TRBJ2-2
ASSYDSATGELF
>TRBV5-1|many|TRBJ2-7
ASSLVGGSSYEQY
>TRBV10-1|many|TRBJ1-1
ASSRDRANTEAF
>TRBV4-2|.|TRBJ1-1
ASSQDLGTVEAF
>TRBV2|many|TRBJ2-1
ASTSNRGREQF
>TRBV20-1|many|TRBJ1-3
GGGKGNTIY
>TRBV27|many|TRBJ1-5
ASSFQSGTGQPQH
>TRBV6-5|many|TRBJ2-7
ASSYRREPTYEQY
>TRBV30|many|TRBJ2-2
AWTEGRRALGELF
>TRBV28|.|TRBJ1-1
ASLTGVSAF
>TRBV6-9|many|TRBJ2-2
ASSIDGTGELF
>TRBV12-3/TRBV12-4|few|TRBJ2-3
ASSLSSAGGTDTQY
>TRBV10-3|many|TRBJ2-3
AIRLAWNTDTQY
>TRBV21-1|many|TRBJ1-1
ASSKPRTYSETEAF
>TRBV25-1|few|TRBJ1-2
ASSQGGGGGYT
>TRBV12-3/TRBV12-4|medium-sized|TRBJ1-4
ASSLWGEKLF
>TRBV12-3/TRBV12-4|many|TRBJ2-5
ASSFSGVETQY
>TRBV14|many|TRBJ2-3
ASSVQHTQY
>TRBV6-1|many|TRBJ1-1
ASSVGTRDTEAF
>TRBV29-1|large|TRBJ2-7
SVVASGRGDEQY